One sample yielded the 28 T cell receptor beta chains listed below, sequenced in a study of identical twins. TCRdb independently ran MiXCR on the 5' RACE reads; one entry per CDR3 protein. The sample has about 810,000 distinct CDR3 sequences; roughly an eighth are singletons. This sample was shared with a second study, whose subject was yellow fever vaccine responses in identical twins.

The sample comprised PBMCs. The receptor set was obtained from a woman under 30 in good health.

This clonotype was seen repeatedly, ten times or more. The chain joins TRBV10-3 to TRBJ2-7, with 13 bases aligning to TRBD2. CDR1 and CDR2 from the germline V gene are ENHRY and SYGVKD. CDR3 length: 18 amino acids. V was pared by 1 base and J by 3 bases, with 9 bases of the junction left unmatched. The CDR3 bases are TGTGCCATCAGTGAGTTATCGACCGGACTAGCGGGAGTCTACGAGCAGTACTTC. It encodes CAISELSTGLAGVYEQYF.

This clonotype was counted ten times or more. The chain couples TRBV7-9 to TRBJ2-7, with 8 positions matching TRBD2. Per germline, CDR1 SEHNR and CDR2 FQNEAQ (reference sequence). J gave up 2 bases and V 4 bases, and 7 bases lay outside the gene matches. CDR3 length: 15 amino acids. Here the CDR3 DNA reads TGTGCCAGCAGCTCAAGCCAACTAGCGGCCTACGAGCAGTACTTC. Protein sequence: CASSSSQLAAYEQYF.

This clonotype was seen only a few times. The CDR3 is CASSPLNSGGPEETQYF. The CDR3 coding sequence is TGTGCCAGCAGTCCGCTTAATAGCGGGGGGCCAGAAGAGACCCAGTACTTC. V is TRBV28 and J is TRBJ2-5; 10 nucleotides match TRBD2. The CDR3 length is 17 residues. Trimming cost V 5 bases and J 3 bases; bases outside gene matches: 12. Germline V gene data show CDR1 as MDHEN and CDR2 as SYDVKM.

This clonotype was seen a handful of times. The chain uses TRBV12-3 or TRBV12-4 and TRBJ2-7; D gene ambiguous. The CDR3 has 14 residues. The V end was cut by 1 base, the J end by 2 bases, with 9 bases between. The CDR3 sequence: CASSLGLPAYEQYF. The CDR3 DNA sequence: TGTGCCAGCAGTTTAGGGCTACCTGCCTACGAGCAGTACTTC.

The chain combines TRBV2 with TRBJ1-5; a possible D gene is TRBD1 (6 bases). Trimming pared 6 bases from V and 1 base from J, leaving 19 bases between. CDR1 is SNHLY and CDR2 is FYNNEI in the germline V gene. This CDR3 has 17 amino acids. In DNA, the CDR3 is TGTGCCAGCAGCGAAAACAGGGCGGGAGCGAGCAATCAGCCCCAGCATTTT. It specifies CASSENRAGASNQPQHF.

V usage is TRBV9 and J usage is TRBJ1-6, with 7 bases matching TRBD1. This CDR3 comprises 16 residues. Germline V gene sequence: CDR1 SGDLS, CDR2 YYNGEE. Losses at the gene ends were 4 bases for V and 9 bases for J; bases not matched to a gene: 13. This CDR3 is CASSTGQAAIGSPLHF. CDR3 coding DNA: TGTGCCAGCAGCACTGGACAGGCGGCTATAGGTTCACCCCTCCACTTT.

This clonotype was picked up many times. The CDR3 reads CASSVETQYF. The CDR3 nucleotides read TGTGCCAGCAGTGTGGAGACCCAGTACTTC. The gene calls are TRBV2 and TRBJ2-5; D not certain. The CDR3 covers 10 residues. The germline V gene encodes CDR1 SNHLY and CDR2 FYNNEI. V was cut by 4 bases and J by 5 bases, with 2 bases left in between.

This chain joins TRBV6-5 and TRBJ1-1, with no clear D. The CDR3 consists of 14 residues. V was clipped by 0 bases and J by 5 bases, with 10 bases between them. Germline V gives CDR1 MNHEY, CDR2 SVGAGI. CDR3 nucleotides: TGTGCCAGCAGTTACTCAGGGTTGGGGACTGAAGCTTTCTTT. It yields the protein CASSYSGLGTEAFF.

This clonotype was seen only a few times. This chain links TRBV12-3 or TRBV12-4 with TRBJ1-5; D might be TRBD1 (6 bases). Trimming pared 3 bases from V and 1 base from J, leaving 16 bases between. This CDR3 region has 17 residues. CDR3 sequence: CASSLSPTGMSNQPQHF. CDR3 sequence (DNA): TGTGCCAGCAGTTTGTCCCCGACAGGAATGAGCAATCAGCCCCAGCATTTT.

This rearrangement joins TRBV28 to TRBJ2-7; weak D call: TRBD1 (6 bases). V was trimmed by 2 bases and J by 1 base, leaving 12 bases between them. Germline CDR1 MDHEN, CDR2 SYDVKM. The CDR3 totals 15 residues. The CDR3 reads CASSLTGHPSYEQYF. As DNA, the CDR3 is TGTGCCAGCAGTTTAACAGGGCACCCATCCTACGAGCAGTACTTC.

This clonotype has just a few counts. At one of its ends the junction is not consistent with the germline gene, which may arise from a read error. This CDR3 is CSVEGEGLAGGEKYF. The CDR3 nucleotides are TGCAGCGTTGAAGGCGAGGGTCTGGCCGGGGGCGAGAAGTACTTC. The chain uses TRBV29-1 and TRBJ2-7, with D perhaps matching TRBD1 or TRBD2 (6 bases each). Germline V gives CDR1 SQVTM, CDR2 ANQGSEA. The CDR3 consists of 15 residues.

The V gene is TRBV20-1, the J gene TRBJ2-7; D unclear. The CDR3 totals 12 residues. V gave up 5 bases and J gave up 3 bases, with 11 bases separating them. Germline V gene data show CDR1 as DFQATT and CDR2 as SNEGSKA (reference sequence). The CDR3 sequence is CSAGLSIYEQYV. CDR3 bases: TGCAGTGCTGGTTTAAGCATCTACGAGCAGTACGTC.

V and J are TRBV12-3 or TRBV12-4 and TRBJ2-3; tentatively, D is TRBD1 or TRBD2 (5 bases each). V was trimmed by 11 bases and J by 8 bases, leaving 17 bases between them. The CDR3 loop spans 12 amino acids. CDR3 bases: TGTGCCGACGGGACCCCCTTCGGTACGCAGTATTTT. Its protein is CADGTPFGTQYF.

This clonotype has only a few counts. The chain uses TRBV6-5 and TRBJ1-5; unclear D gene. The CDR3 is 14 amino acids. Germline V gene sequence: CDR1 MNHEY, CDR2 SVGAGI. V lost 2 bases, J lost 5 bases, and 10 bases lay in between. The CDR3 DNA reads TGTGCCAGCAGTTACCAGGTTCGGGATCAGCCCCAGCATTTT. Protein product: CASSYQVRDQPQHF.

This clonotype was seen a handful of times. This sequence joins TRBV4-1 and TRBJ1-1; 8 nucleotides line up with TRBD1. Per germline, CDR1 MGHRA and CDR2 YSYEKL. V shed 4 bases, J shed 4 bases, and the junction held 8 bases outside the gene matches. The CDR3 loop spans 15 amino acids. The CDR3 is CASSPTRQGATEAFF. The CDR3 DNA reads TGCGCCAGCAGCCCGACACGGCAGGGGGCCACTGAAGCTTTCTTT.

The genes are TRBV4-1 and TRBJ2-3; the D gene could be TRBD1 or TRBD2 (5 bases each). Germline CDR1 MGHRA, CDR2 YSYEKL. The germline V and J ends were trimmed by 5 bases and 2 bases, with 17 bases remaining between them. The CDR3 runs 16 residues. CDR3 sequence: CASSMGRTENTDTQYF. In nucleotides, the CDR3 is TGCGCCAGCAGCATGGGACGGACGGAAAACACAGATACGCAGTATTTT.

The chain couples TRBV20-1 to TRBJ2-7; D is undetermined. The V gene lost 3 bases and the J gene lost 0 bases, with 6 bases spanning the gap. From germline, CDR1 is DFQATT and CDR2 SNEGSKA (reference sequence). This CDR3 is built from 12 residues. In DNA form, the CDR3 reads TGCAGTGCTAGCTTGAGCTCCTACGAGCAGTACTTC. Its translation is CSASLSSYEQYF.

V and J are TRBV9 and TRBJ1-4; TRBD1 might be the D (5 bases). Trimming removed 3 bases at V and 2 bases at J, with 11 bases between. The CDR3 is 15 residues long. In germline, CDR1 is SGDLS, CDR2 YYNGEE. For the CDR3, the DNA is TGTGCCAGCAGCGCGGACGGGACCACTAATGAAAAACTGTTTTTT. It codes for CASSADGTTNEKLFF.

The chain employs TRBV11-3 and TRBJ2-1; 7 bases line up with TRBD2. The V gene's germline CDR1 is SGHNT and CDR2 YENEEA. CDR3 length equals 16 residues. The V and J ends lost 4 bases and 4 bases, in that order; junction bases with no gene match: 10. The chain's CDR3 is CASSSAGGRSYNEQFF. The CDR3 DNA sequence: TGTGCCAGCAGCTCCGCCGGCGGGAGAAGTTACAATGAGCAGTTCTTC.

The chain links TRBV2 to TRBJ1-2, with D perhaps matching TRBD1 (5 bases). Trimming stripped 0 bases from V and 4 bases from J, with 9 bases between. Germline CDR1 reads SNHLY; CDR2 reads FYNNEI. The CDR3 sequence is 14 residues long. CDR3 bases: TGTGCCAGCAGTGAAGCTGGGGCAGGCTATGGCTACACCTTC. Translating it yields CASSEAGAGYGYTF.

This clonotype was seen more than once but under ten times. The genes are TRBV3-1 and TRBJ2-1; TRBD2 agrees at 9 bases. Germline V gene sequence: CDR1 LGHDT, CDR2 YNNKEL (reference sequence). The CDR3 length is 15 residues. Trimming at V came to 0 bases and at J to 3 bases, leaving 0 bases not matched to a gene. The CDR3 coding sequence is TGTGCCAGCAGCCAAGATAGCGGGGGCTACAATGAGCAGTTCTTC. Amino acids: CASSQDSGGYNEQFF.

This clonotype has only a few counts. The DNA of the CDR3 is TGCAGTGCCAACCCCAGGGGGTTTACTAGCGGGAGCCCAGATACGCAGTATTTT. Translation gives CSANPRGFTSGSPDTQYF. The V and J genes are TRBV20-1 and TRBJ2-3; 11 nucleotides match TRBD2. This CDR3 has 18 amino acids. J gave up 4 bases and V 6 bases, and 18 bases lay outside the gene matches. Germline lookup yields CDR1 DFQATT and CDR2 SNEGSKA (reference sequence).

There are a few counts of this clonotype. This chain connects TRBV7-9 to TRBJ2-3; no firm D call. Trimming pared 2 bases from V and 4 bases from J, leaving 10 bases between. CDR3 length: 14 residues. Germline V lookup: CDR1 SEHNR, CDR2 FQNEAQ (reference sequence). The CDR3: CASSLFSVPDTQYF. The DNA of the CDR3 is TGTGCCAGCAGCTTATTCAGCGTCCCAGATACGCAGTATTTT.

The chain recombines TRBV20-1 with TRBJ2-3; TRBD2 matches 14 bases. From germline, CDR1 is DFQATT and CDR2 SNEGSKA (reference sequence). V was pared by 6 bases and J by 7 bases, with 9 bases of the junction left unmatched. The CDR3 totals 15 residues. The CDR3 DNA is TGCAGTGCAAGTAGCGGGACTAGCGGGAGTTATACGCAGTATTTT. This translates into CSASSGTSGSYTQYF.

This rearrangement joins TRBV2 to TRBJ2-5, with 14 bases lining up with TRBD2. The J call may be faulty, since TRBJ2-1 better matches the DNA end. The CDR3 has 15 amino acids. Germline CDR1 reads SNHLY; CDR2 reads FYNNEI. This CDR3 is CASSGTSGSLKTQFF. DNA for the CDR3: TGTGCCAGCAGCGGGACTAGCGGGAGTTTGAAGACCCAGTTCTTC.

The table lists this clonotype with a few counts. The chain joins TRBV14 to TRBJ1-2; D is possibly TRBD1 (6 bases). V lost 5 bases and J 4 bases, leaving 14 bases between the germline ends. The CDR3 loop spans 14 amino acids. Per germline, CDR1 SGHDN and CDR2 FVKESK. The CDR3 sequence is CASSYPPGVYGYTF. In DNA form, the CDR3 reads TGTGCCAGCAGCTATCCCCCAGGGGTCTATGGCTACACCTTC. The whole variable domain, remainder taken from reference TRBV14 and TRBJ1-2, is EAGVTQFPSHSVIEKGQTVTLRCDPISGHDNLYWYRRVMGKEIKFLLHFVKESKQDESGMPNNRFLAERTGGTYSTLKVQPAELEDSGVYFCASSYPPGVYGYTFGSGTRLTVV.

This clonotype has more than one count but fewer than ten. The V call is TRBV10-2, the J call TRBJ2-3; D is ambiguous. Per the germline V gene, CDR1 is WSHSY and CDR2 is SAAADI. This CDR3 comprises 12 residues. V was clipped by 7 bases and J by 5 bases, with 10 bases between them. CDR3 loop: CASTAIRDTQYF. In DNA, the CDR3 is TGCGCCAGCACCGCTATTCGAGATACGCAGTATTTT.

This clonotype was detected only once. The junction and the germline gene differ at one end; a read error may be behind it. This chain connects TRBV6-5 to TRBJ1-2; D perhaps matches TRBD1 (5 bases). The CDR3 runs to 15 residues. Germline CDR1 is MNHEY and CDR2 is SVGAGI. DNA for the CDR3: TGTACCAGCAGTTACTCGGTTCCGGGGCGGCAGGGCTACACCTTC. Its translation is CTSSYSVPGRQGYTF.